Detailed here is one T cell receptor beta chain. No antigen is known for it. An end of the junction differs from the germline gene, which may be a read error. Germline CDR1 and CDR2: MNHEY and SMNVEV (reference sequence). The CDR3 loop spans 14 amino acids. TCRdb keeps only in-frame clones here, not all; method: immunoSEQ multiplex PCR. The sample includes 95,000 to 150,000 clones, around 94% seen only once; the top ten take over 1%. The data belong to a study of cytomegalovirus exposure and HLA in healthy donors. General study points: Specific recognition of CMV antigens was confirmed in vitro for a few chains (all CMV-associated). The listing of roughly 160 TCR beta chains classed them as cytomegalovirus-associated.

The receptor was isolated from a woman in her late teens or twenties in good health and CMV-seronegative. This chain uses TRBV27 with TRBJ2-7, with 14 bases matching TRBD2. Sequenced material: PBMCs. The CDR3 protein is CASSRGGLAGDTVF. In DNA, the CDR3 is TGTGCCAGCAGTAGGGGGGGACTAGCGGGAGATACGGTCTTC.